The present T cell receptor (beta chain) was sequenced within a study of long-term antiretroviral therapy in people with HIV. Study results and limitations: Viral resistance, ART adherence and therapy changes all lacked available data. Post-ART samples showed increased diversity that remained below transplant donor control levels.

DNA was extracted from approximately 1-10 million thawed cryopreserved PBMC. The immunoSEQ assay was v3.0, run at survey level. Per-sample targets for sequencing were about 35,000-50,000 T-cell genomes. Using immunoSEQ multiplex PCR, the repertoire was profiled, and TCRdb retains in-frame clones only, with some absent. There are tens of thousands of clones in the sample; more than 75% occur only once, and 5.1% lies in the top ten. V lost 0 bases and J lost 1, with 12 bases in between. Looked up from germline, CDR1 is SGHTA and CDR2 is FQGNSA. This CDR3 spans 16 amino acids. For this clone: The antigen remains unidentified.

The sample in question was unsorted PBMCs, obtained 0.1 years before starting antiretroviral therapy. The clonotype comes from a woman aged 45 to 65 with HIV. V and J are TRBV7-2 and TRBJ1-1; tentative D call: TRBD1 (5 bases). The CDR3 here is CASSLALQARNTEAFF. CDR3 in DNA: TGTGCCAGCAGCTTAGCTCTACAGGCCCGGAACACTGAAGCTTTCTTT.